The 19 T cell receptor beta chains in this list originate from one sample, sequenced in a study of T cells in Graves' hyperthyroidism and ophthalmopathy. The source material, RNA transcripts, was used to amplify TCR beta CDR3 regions. The TCR CDR3 was amplified in a first-round RT-PCR using the HTBI primer set. TCRdb re-derived calls from the multiplex PCR reads in MiXCR, one entry per CDR3 protein. The profile shows around 600,000 distinct CDR3 sequences, roughly 16% of them singletons. The sequencing input was blood. The receptors come from a woman between 35 and 50 years old with Graves' ophthalmopathy.

The J gene is TRBJ2-1, the V gene TRBV6-9, with 7 positions matching TRBD2. The CDR3 is 13 residues long. From germline, CDR1 is MNHGY and CDR2 SVAAGI. V shed 3 bases and J 6 bases; nucleotides not matched to a gene: 2. The CDR3 loop is CASSYGTTNEQFF. The CDR3 region has the DNA TGTGCCAGCAGTTACGGGACTACCAATGAGCAGTTCTTC.

This clonotype showed up many times. Here the CDR3 reads CASSYSGQGGTEAFF. The CDR3 DNA sequence: TGTGCCAGCAGTTACTCAGGACAGGGGGGGACTGAAGCTTTCTTT. The chain employs TRBV6-5 and TRBJ1-1; TRBD1 agrees at 10 bases. Trimming at V came to 0 bases and at J to 5 bases, leaving 3 bases not matched to a gene. The CDR3 contains 15 residues. The germline CDR1 and CDR2 sequences are MNHEY and SVGAGI.

This clonotype was seen ten or more times. This chain joins TRBV3-1 and TRBJ1-1; TRBD1 agrees at 8 bases. J was trimmed by 7 bases and V by 1 base; bases with no gene match: 11. The germline CDR1 and CDR2 sequences are LGHDT and YNNKEL (reference sequence). This CDR3 contains 16 residues. The CDR3 sequence: CASSQGTTGVTVEAFF. In DNA, the CDR3 is TGTGCCAGCAGCCAAGGAACGACAGGGGTAACAGTTGAAGCTTTCTTT.

The sample holds many counts of this clonotype. The chain carries TRBV5-1 and TRBJ2-1; 12 nucleotides match TRBD2. With V trimmed by 2 bases and J by 4 bases, 13 bases remained unmatched. CDR3 size: 19 residues. Germline V gene sequence: CDR1 SGHRS, CDR2 YFSETQ. The DNA for the CDR3 is TGCGCCAGCAGCTTCAACAGAACGCCACTAGCGGGGGGTTACAATGAGCAGTTCTTC. It yields the protein CASSFNRTPLAGGYNEQFF.

This clonotype occurred many times. The gene calls are TRBV2 and TRBJ1-1; possibly TRBD1 for D (6 bases). Trimming cost V 2 bases and J 5 bases, with 18 bases left between them. The CDR3 is 16 residues long. Per germline, CDR1 SNHLY and CDR2 FYNNEI. In nucleotides, the CDR3 is TGTGCCAGCAGTGAACCTCGATGGGGGGCGCGTACTGAAGCTTTCTTT. Translation gives CASSEPRWGARTEAFF.

In the case of this clonotype: Being one base from a much bigger clone, this may be a read error. The chain employs TRBV3-1 and TRBJ2-5; the match to TRBD1 covers 7 bases. The CDR3 sequence is 14 residues long. Per the germline V gene, CDR1 is LGHDT and CDR2 is YNNKEL (reference sequence). The CDR3 bases are TGTGCCAGCAACCAACGGACAGGACAAGAGACCCAGTACTTC. Its translation: CASNQRTGQETQYF.

This clonotype was seen repeatedly, ten times or more. This chain connects TRBV30 to TRBJ1-1; D is ambiguous. The CDR3 has 13 amino acids. Per germline, CDR1 GTSNPN and CDR2 SVGIG (reference sequence). V was shortened by 0 bases and J by 2 bases, with 7 bases between the two germline ends. CDR3 amino acids: CAWSVEVNTEAFF. CDR3 DNA sequence: TGTGCCTGGAGTGTAGAGGTCAACACTGAAGCTTTCTTT.

The rearrangement joins TRBV20-1 to TRBJ1-3; D ambiguous. Germline loops: CDR1 DFQATT, CDR2 SNEGSKA (reference sequence). V was pared by 0 bases and J by 0 bases, with 9 bases between. The CDR3 length is 15 residues. CDR3 sequence (DNA): TGCAGTGCTAGAGATCAAGGATCCTCTGGAAACACCATATATTTT. This encodes CSARDQGSSGNTIYF.

A few counts support this clonotype. The V call is TRBV19, the J call TRBJ2-7; D ambiguous. Trimming removed 0 bases from V and 2 bases from J, with 11 bases in between. CDR1 and CDR2 (germline): LNHDA, SQIVND (reference sequence). The CDR3 is made up of 15 amino acids. The CDR3 spells CASSIDRRGAYEQYF. CDR3 bases: TGTGCCAGTAGTATAGATCGACGCGGAGCCTACGAGCAGTACTTC.

This clonotype occurred many times. The chain employs TRBV2 and TRBJ2-3; D gene unclear. Germline CDR1 and CDR2: SNHLY and FYNNEI. This CDR3 has 13 amino acids. Trimming removed 4 bases at V and 6 bases at J, with 11 bases between. The CDR3 sequence is CASSGVLGDTQYF. The CDR3 DNA sequence: TGTGCCAGCAGTGGGGTGCTAGGGGATACGCAGTATTTT.

This clonotype was detected ten times or more. This chain joins TRBV10-3 and TRBJ2-5; D is ambiguous. This CDR3 has 13 residues. The germline gives CDR1 ENHRY, CDR2 SYGVKD. The V gene lost 6 bases and the J gene lost 1 base, with 9 bases spanning the gap. The CDR3: CAIRSGAQETQYF. The CDR3 coding sequence is TGTGCCATCAGGTCAGGTGCCCAAGAGACCCAGTACTTC.

There are many counts of this clonotype. The CDR3 is CASSLQGDYGYTF. The CDR3 nucleotides read TGCGCCAGCAGCCTCCAGGGAGACTATGGCTACACCTTC. The rearrangement links TRBV5-1 to TRBJ1-2; D may be TRBD1 (5 bases). The ends were cut back, 4 bases at V and 3 bases at J, with 10 bases in the middle. Germline V CDR1 and CDR2: SGHRS, YFSETQ. CDR3 length equals 13 residues.

The gene calls are TRBV20-1 and TRBJ1-6; a weak D match, TRBD1 (6 bases). The germline V and J ends were trimmed by 2 bases and 6 bases, with 14 bases remaining between them. CDR3 length: 15 amino acids. The germline V gene encodes CDR1 DFQATT and CDR2 SNEGSKA (reference sequence). This chain's CDR3 is CSARPTGHSNSPLHF. The CDR3 DNA sequence: TGCAGTGCTAGACCGACGGGACACAGTAATTCACCCCTCCACTTT.

This clonotype was counted between two and nine times. The V and J genes are TRBV29-1 and TRBJ2-7; D is possibly TRBD2 (6 bases). This CDR3 contains 11 residues. Germline loops: CDR1 SQVTM, CDR2 ANQGSEA. V lost 4 bases, J lost 6 bases, and 10 bases lay in between. This chain's CDR3 is CSVAEGGEQYF. The CDR3 coding sequence is TGCAGCGTTGCGGAGGGAGGCGAGCAGTACTTC.

This clonotype turned up a few times. The V and J genes are TRBV27 and TRBJ2-7, with D perhaps assigned TRBD1 or TRBD2 (5 bases each). Germline loops: CDR1 MNHEY, CDR2 SMNVEV (reference sequence). Trimming cost V 5 bases and J 3 bases, with 14 bases left between them. The CDR3 runs 14 residues. The CDR3 is CASSRNSGSYEQYF. CDR3 nucleotide sequence: TGTGCCAGCAGTCGAAACTCAGGGAGCTACGAGCAGTACTTC.

This clonotype has ten or more counts. The chain links TRBV11-2 to TRBJ2-7; TRBD2 aligns across 7 bases. The J segment lost 5 bases and the V segment lost 1 base, leaving 8 bases of the junction unmatched. CDR1 and CDR2 from the germline V gene are SGHAT and FQNNGV. The CDR3 is made up of 15 amino acids. CDR3 region: CASSLAFLADDEQYF. CDR3 sequence (DNA): TGTGCCAGCAGCTTAGCTTTTCTAGCGGACGACGAGCAGTACTTC.

At least ten counts were recorded for this clonotype. This sequence joins TRBV5-5 and TRBJ2-1; no clear D. The CDR3 is 15 residues long. Trimming removed 2 bases at V and 2 bases at J, with 11 bases between. CDR1 is SGHKS, CDR2 YYEKEE, per germline (reference sequence). The CDR3: CASSLRTLAYNEQFF. The CDR3 DNA reads as TGTGCCAGCAGCTTAAGGACCCTCGCCTACAATGAGCAGTTCTTC.

The chain couples TRBV20-1 to TRBJ2-6; D ambiguous. The CDR3 sequence is 12 residues long. Trimming removed 7 bases at V and 2 bases at J, with 6 bases between. Germline lookup yields CDR1 DFQATT and CDR2 SNEGSKA (reference sequence). CDR3 loop: CSVSPGANVLTF. The CDR3 nucleotides read TGCAGTGTCAGTCCTGGGGCCAACGTCCTGACTTTC.

This clonotype was detected only a few times. This chain uses TRBV27 with TRBJ1-2; no definite D call. The V gene lost 6 bases and the J gene lost 1 base, with 24 bases spanning the gap. Germline CDR1 MNHEY, CDR2 SMNVEV (reference sequence). The CDR3 has 18 amino acids. DNA of the CDR3: TGTGCCAGCAGGGCCCTTCTGGGAGGCATAACTCTTAACTATGGCTACACCTTC. This codes for CASRALLGGITLNYGYTF.